The entry below gives a single T cell receptor (beta chain) sequence along with its context. Its target is not known. Trimming cost V 2 bases and J 3 bases, with 22 bases left between them. The CDR3 extends over 18 amino acids. The data derive from a study of response to subunit inactivated influenza vaccine. Broader study findings: There was a suggestion from the authors that each seasonal influenza vaccination recruits few new T cells.

TCRdb ran MiXCR on the RT-PCR reads and lists one entry per CDR3 protein. The sample carries about 520,000 distinct CDR3 sequences, around 25% recorded once. This clonotype originated in a middle-aged man who received an inactivated influenza vaccine. Sequencing used CD4+ T cells sorted from PBMCs, obtained 4 to 6 days after vaccination. The chain links TRBV23-1 to TRBJ2-5, with D possibly matching TRBD2 (6 bases). TRBV23-1 is assigned to the ORF class and has an uncertain function. The DNA for the CDR3 is TGCGCCAGCAGTCAAACCCTGCACCCCGTAGGAGGGGAAGAGACCCAGTACTTC. Its protein product is CASSQTLHPVGGEETQYF.